This TCR beta chain was sequenced for a study of blood T cell repertoires in COVID-19 (dated by TCRdb to the early 2020s). For the study in its entirety: Samples from collaborators originated in the United States, Italy and Spain and spanned both the acute and convalescent phases of COVID-19. The prospective study material was composed of cDNA or gDNA derived from T cells, B-cell-depleted T cells, or PBMCs. The dataset comprised deeply sampled blood TCRbeta repertoires from subjects exposed to, actively infected with, or recovered from COVID-19. A freely available public database, intended as a resource for researchers studying the immune response to SARS-CoV-2, is where the repertoires were released. Samples came from the ongoing ImmuneRACE study (first 160 participants) plus 1,254 subjects from 6 global collaborators. Nearly every sample came with metadata listing a de-identified subject ID, COVID-19 status, age in years and sex. Where HLA class I and class II types were available, the types were taken from metadata supplied by the sample provider, not from assay-based typing.

A single count supports this clone. Its binding antigen is unknown. An end of the junction does not agree with germline; a read error may underlie this. TCRbeta CDR3 regions were amplified from genomic DNA by means of the immunoSEQ Assay, a bias-controlled multiplex PCR. In the paper's pipeline: The number of nucleated cells in each sample was estimated by amplification of reference gene primers within the assay. Sequence reads were collapsed and filtered to measure the absolute abundance of every unique TCRbeta CDR3 rearrangement. For each sample, productive Simpson clonality was calculated by taking the square root of Simpson's diversity index across productive rearrangements. TCRdb's version of the immuneACCESS table is confined to in-frame rearrangements and falls short of the full clone set. An unresolved V gene accounts for under half of the shortfall where checked; the remainder is of unknown origin. Clone size and the V and J calls come from that table; the DNA yielded D and trimming. This sample is represented by fewer than 250,000 clones; approximately 86% of them were singletons. Jointly, the top ten make up approximately 2.8% of the sample.

Summary of the overall study and its limitations: The amount of clinical and demographic metadata varied by source and participant and was provided uncurated.

Including the terminal cysteine and phenylalanine, the CDR3 comprises 15 residues. Only the CDR3 part of the read is kept: 45 bases, read in frame from the first base. According to the germline V gene (reference sequence), CDR1 reads SSHAT and CDR2 reads FNYEAQ. Participants in the prospective study were enrolled through a virtual design, were aged roughly 18 to 100 years, and lived in roughly 24 United States geographic areas. To assign participants to cohorts, the prospective study relied on clinical history that participants themselves reported in a screening survey and a study questionnaire. In the prospective study, mobile phlebotomists collected whole blood, serum and a nasopharyngeal or oropharyngeal swab from each participant. Participants in the prospective study had the option to provide additional blood draws and questionnaires over a roughly 2-month period. Before DNA extraction, blood samples from the prospective study were shipped at room temperature or frozen.

This receptor was obtained from a woman aged 25 to 39 with acute COVID-19. Sequenced: PBMCs or T cells enriched from blood (not recorded which). The chain couples TRBV7-7 to TRBJ1-3; there is no confident call for the D gene. The bases read TGTGCTAGCAGTCCGATCACGGGTTCTGGAAACACCATATATTTT. Its product reads: CASSPITGSGNTIYF.